The clone carrying this TCR beta chain appeared a few times. What it binds is unknown. Amplification used 60 Vbeta primers and 13 Jbeta primers. Generated by immunoSEQ multiplex PCR, the TCRdb table keeps only in-frame clones and is missing some. The sample contains fewer than 150,000 clones, around 70% of which appear only once. Germline CDR1 reads LNHDA; CDR2 reads SQIVND (reference sequence). The CDR3 is 16 amino acids. V lost 0 bases to trimming and J lost 5 bases; unmatched junction nucleotides: 9. The data derive from a study of cytomegalovirus exposure and HLA in healthy donors. Study results and caveats: Based on reports, TCR beta sequences accurately predicted HLA-A and HLA-B alleles for most subjects. Differences between HLA loci emerged in a later analysis of TCR association rates, with DRB1 most and HLA-C fewest.

This rearrangement joins TRBV19 to TRBJ2-7, with 8 nucleotides matching TRBD1. This receptor was taken from a man aged 30-40 years in good health and CMV-seronegative. Sequenced input: PBMCs. CDR3: CASSIDRPGGSDEQYF. The CDR3 region has the DNA TGTGCCAGTAGTATAGATCGTCCAGGGGGCTCGGACGAGCAGTACTTC.